This T cell receptor (beta chain) came from a study of PD-L1 blockade in urothelial cancer. A single count supports this clone. This sample's time point: peripheral blood 6 weeks after treatment start. Trimming cost V 3 bases and J 3 bases; bases outside gene matches: 8. The CDR3 is 15 residues long. CDR1 and CDR2 (germline): MDHEN, SYDVKM. Profiled with immunoSEQ multiplex PCR; TCRdb holds only in-frame clones, not every one. The sample lists around 45,000 clones; 83% were seen once. This clonotype was obtained from a man aged 55 to 69 with urothelial cancer. The input for sequencing was PBMCs, taken around atezolizumab (anti-PD-L1) treatment. The genes are TRBV28 and TRBJ2-7, with TRBD2 identical over 7 bases. CDR3: CASSLGGGADYEQYF. In DNA, the CDR3 is TGTGCCAGCAGTTTGGGCGGGGGAGCCGACTACGAGCAGTACTTC.